This T cell receptor (beta chain) was identified in a study of CD8 T cells in ankylosing spondylitis (dated by TCRdb to the late 2010s). Background for the entire study: The study profiled T cell receptor beta repertoires in healthy donors and ankylosing spondylitis patients to find disease-linked TCR variants. The whole study cohort included 95 to 130 healthy donors and some 27 ankylosing spondylitis patients. Peripheral blood was sampled, and synovial fluid was also collected from ankylosing spondylitis patients. Broader findings and caveats from the paper: A TCR beta motif made up of several highly homologous amino acid variants appeared to be characteristic of blood from ankylosing spondylitis patients. Significant enrichment of the disease-linked clones was reported in matched synovial fluid samples from ankylosing spondylitis patients. In peripheral blood, the disease-linked clones were found at relatively low frequencies and had a CD8+ phenotype. Some TCR beta motif variants had previously been reported in synovial fluid and blood of reactive arthritis patients, which suggested common disease-initiation mechanisms.

This clonotype was seen a handful of times. This clone's antigen is unknown. It has no much larger one-base neighbor in the sample; base qualities were not kept. The germline V gene (reference sequence) gives CDR1 as DFQATT and CDR2 as SNEGSKA. The V end gives up 3 bases and the J end 2 bases, leaving 8 bases in the junction not matched to a gene. Including cysteine and phenylalanine, the CDR3 has 16 amino acids. CDR3 DNA is the only sequence kept; it has 48 bases, read in frame from the first base. The sequencing machine was an Illumina HiSeq 2500. TCR beta libraries were prepared by quantitative 5'-RACE with molecular barcodes. The paper's data handling went like this. A new computational method based on a probabilistic model of VDJ rearrangement was used to identify disease-linked TCR variants. Clones were called with MiXCR by TCRdb after fastp trimmed the public reads at Q25, and only in-frame beta chains were retained. Each entry is one CDR3 protein sequence, shown with its most common DNA and genes. For this entry, the V and J calls and clone size follow TCRdb and not the study's own pipeline. Within this sample are approximately 300,000 distinct CDR3 sequences, with around 20% of them counted one time only. The top ten clonotypes cover 3.5% of the sample.

The TCR originated in a female donor with ankylosing spondylitis or in good health (not recorded which). The rearrangement combines TRBV20-1 with TRBJ2-3; TRBD2 lines up with 10 middle nucleotides. The sequenced sample was blood, either unsorted or a sorted T cell fraction (not recorded which). The DNA sequence is given as TGCAGTGCTAGGACCTCCCTAGCGGGAGTCACAGATACGCAGTATTTT. Its amino acids are CSARTSLAGVTDTQYF.